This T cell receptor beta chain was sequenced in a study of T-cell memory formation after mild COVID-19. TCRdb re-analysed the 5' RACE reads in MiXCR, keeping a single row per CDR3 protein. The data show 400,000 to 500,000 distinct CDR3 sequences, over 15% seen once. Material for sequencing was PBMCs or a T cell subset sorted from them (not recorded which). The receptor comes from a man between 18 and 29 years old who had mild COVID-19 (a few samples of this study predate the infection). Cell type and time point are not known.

The CDR3 spells CATSRDRDEQFF. The CDR3 DNA reads as TGTGCCACCAGCAGAGATCGGGATGAGCAGTTCTTC. The rearrangement uses TRBV15 and TRBJ2-1; D is unclear. CDR1 is LNHNV and CDR2 is YYDKDF in the germline V gene (reference sequence). The CDR3 is made up of 12 amino acids. V lost 0 bases and J lost 8, with 5 bases in between.